The clone carrying this TCR beta chain was detected only once. Original data processing: Using reference gene primer amplification, nucleated cell counts were estimated. Clones were sequenced by immunoSEQ multiplex PCR, and TCRdb holds only the in-frame ones, with some missing. D and trimming come from the DNA, and the V and J calls and clone size come from that table. The sample shows 95,000 to 150,000 clones, 55% to 70% of them seen only once. The sample originates from a study of blood T cell repertoires in COVID-19. Background on the study: COVID-19 samples, acute and convalescent, were from the United States, Italy and Spain. Sources were T cells, B-cell-depleted T cells, or PBMCs; the material itself was cDNA or gDNA.

The clonotype originates from a woman between 70 and 85 years old with acute or convalescent COVID-19. The source material was peripheral blood.

In nucleotides, the CDR3 is TGTGCCAGCAAGGGCAGGGGCTACGAGCAGTACTTC. Amino acid sequence: CASKGRGYEQYF. This chain joins TRBV2 and TRBJ2-7, with D possibly matching TRBD1 (6 bases). The ends were cut back, 7 bases at V and 3 bases at J, with 10 bases in the middle. CDR3 size: 12 residues. CDR1 and CDR2 (germline): SNHLY, FYNNEI.